A selection of T cell receptor beta chains follows, all from one sample in a study of blood T cell repertoires in COVID-19. Some clones are missing from TCRdb's copy, which holds only in-frame ones; the method was immunoSEQ multiplex PCR. Of a few hundred thousand clones listed, around 86% are singletons. The sequenced sample consisted of peripheral blood. The source of these receptors is a woman aged 55 to 70 with COVID-19, enrolled during active disease. The CDR3 runs from the conserved cysteine through the conserved F or W. The D gene is left open where the match is weak. Rows may omit the clone size; those that give it use once, few, many or a size class.

size: .; V: TRBV27; J: TRBJ2-5; D: TRBD2; CDR3: CASSRRLAGGPETQYF; DNA: TGTGCCAGCAGTCGCAGACTAGCGGGAGGGCCGGAGACCCAGTACTTC
size: once; V: TRBV5-5; J: TRBJ2-7; D: .; CDR3: CASSFSVTKTYEQYF; DNA: TGTGCCAGCAGCTTCAGCGTTACCAAGACCTACGAGCAGTACTTC
size: .; V: TRBV5-1; J: TRBJ1-1; D: TRBD1; CDR3: CASSLGVDRAENTEAFF; DNA: TGCGCCAGCAGCTTGGGGGTGGACAGGGCAGAGAACACTGAAGCTTTCTTT
size: .; V: TRBV19; J: TRBJ2-3; D: TRBD2; CDR3: CASSMSLAGASSTDTQYF; DNA: TGTGCCAGTAGTATGAGTCTAGCGGGGGCCTCTAGCACAGATACGCAGTATTTT
size: .; V: TRBV6-2/TRBV6-3; J: TRBJ2-7; D: .; CDR3: CASSPDSLQIYEQYF; DNA: TGTGCCAGCAGCCCGGACTCCCTACAAATCTACGAGCAGTACTTC
size: .; V: TRBV6-5; J: TRBJ1-1; D: TRBD1; CDR3: CASSRPGQGGTEAFF; DNA: TGTGCCAGCAGCCGCCCGGGACAGGGAGGGACTGAAGCTTTCTTT
size: .; V: TRBV29-1; J: TRBJ2-5; D: .; CDR3: CSVALAEYQETQYF; DNA: TGCAGCGTTGCGTTAGCGGAATACCAAGAGACCCAGTACTTC
size: .; V: TRBV6-2/TRBV6-3; J: TRBJ2-3; D: TRBD2; CDR3: CASSRLAANTDTQYF; DNA: TGTGCCAGCAGTCGCCTAGCGGCCAACACAGATACGCAGTATTTT
size: .; V: TRBV6-6; J: TRBJ1-1; D: .; CDR3: CASSYPAGEAFF; DNA: TGTGCCAGCAGTTACCCGGCAGGGGAAGCTTTCTTT
size: once; V: TRBV6-5; J: TRBJ2-3; D: .; CDR3: CASRTVSTDTQYF; DNA: TGTGCCAGCAGGACAGTCAGCACAGATACGCAGTATTTT
size: .; V: TRBV5-1; J: TRBJ1-4; D: TRBD1; CDR3: CASSMISGQSNEKLFF; DNA: TGCGCCAGCAGCATGATTTCGGGACAGAGTAATGAAAAACTGTTTTTT
size: .; V: TRBV7-2; J: TRBJ2-7; D: TRBD1; CDR3: CASSSQGYEQYF; DNA: TGTGCCAGCAGCTCACAGGGGTACGAGCAGTACTTC
size: .; V: TRBV30; J: TRBJ2-1; D: TRBD1; CDR3: CAWSVDRGGNEQFF; DNA: TGTGCCTGGAGCGTGGACAGGGGGGGGAATGAGCAGTTCTTC
size: .; V: TRBV3-1/TRBV3-2; J: TRBJ1-3; D: TRBD1; CDR3: CASSHDRVDTIYF; DNA: TGTGCCAGCAGCCATGACAGGGTAGACACCATATATTTT
size: .; V: TRBV7-9; J: TRBJ2-3; D: TRBD2; CDR3: CASSFKRERDTQYF; DNA: TGTGCCAGCAGCTTCAAGCGGGAACGGGATACGCAGTATTTT
size: .; V: TRBV3-1/TRBV3-2; J: TRBJ1-6; D: .; CDR3: CASVGRGNSPLHF; DNA: TGTGCCAGCGTCGGCCGGGGTAATTCACCCCTCCACTTT
size: once; V: TRBV5-1; J: TRBJ1-1; D: .; CDR3: CASRYREGTEAFF; DNA: TGCGCCAGCAGATACAGGGAAGGTACTGAAGCTTTCTTT
size: many; V: TRBV4-1; J: TRBJ1-6; D: .; CDR3: CASSQGEGRREDALHF; DNA: TGCGCCAGCAGCCAAGGAGAAGGGAGAAGGGAGGACGCCCTCCACTTT
size: .; V: TRBV7-6; J: TRBJ2-1; D: TRBD2; CDR3: CASSTGLAGHRSYNEQFF; DNA: TGTGCCAGCAGCACGGGACTAGCGGGACACCGCTCCTACAATGAGCAGTTCTTC
size: .; V: TRBV19; J: TRBJ2-2; D: TRBD2; CDR3: CATSKLPGGGARNTGELFF; DNA: TGTGCCACTTCAAAGCTCCCCGGGGGGGGCGCCCGGAACACCGGGGAGCTGTTTTTT
size: .; V: TRBV13; J: TRBJ2-7; D: .; CDR3: CARIGCTSWYEQYF; DNA: TGTGCCAGAATCGGGTGTACGAGCTGGTACGAGCAGTACTTC
size: .; V: TRBV6-4; J: TRBJ2-2; D: .; CDR3: CASSVTSSTGELFF; DNA: TGTGCCAGCAGTGTCACTAGTTCCACCGGGGAGCTGTTTTTT
size: .; V: TRBV7-2; J: TRBJ1-1; D: TRBD1; CDR3: CASSLRQGDTEAFF; DNA: TGTGCCAGCAGCCTACGACAGGGGGACACTGAAGCTTTCTTT
size: .; V: TRBV6-2/TRBV6-3; J: TRBJ2-3; D: TRBD2; CDR3: CASSYSAGGPHTQYF; DNA: TGTGCCAGCAGTTACTCGGCGGGGGGGCCGCATACGCAGTATTTT
size: .; V: TRBV19; J: TRBJ2-1; D: TRBD2; CDR3: CASSLGTSGDNEQFF; DNA: TGTGCCAGTAGCCTCGGGACTAGCGGGGACAATGAGCAGTTCTTC
size: .; V: TRBV11-3; J: TRBJ2-1; D: TRBD2; CDR3: CASSLVGGLRDEQFF; DNA: TGTGCCAGCAGCTTAGTCGGGGGACTAAGGGATGAGCAGTTCTTC
size: .; V: TRBV28; J: TRBJ1-2; D: .; CDR3: CAALDGAGYTF; DNA: TGTGCCGCCCTCGATGGGGCTGGCTACACCTTC
size: .; V: TRBV19; J: TRBJ2-4; D: TRBD2; CDR3: CASSPREGNIQYF; DNA: TGTGCCAGTAGTCCCCGGGAGGGAAACATTCAGTACTTC
size: .; V: TRBV18; J: TRBJ1-4; D: .; CDR3: CASSPSYEKLFF; DNA: TGTGCCAGCTCACCTTCGTATGAAAAACTGTTTTTT
size: few; V: TRBV5-4; J: TRBJ2-7; D: TRBD2; CDR3: CASSLVAGAYEQYF; DNA: TGTGCCAGCAGCTTGGTAGCGGGGGCCTACGAGCAGTACTTC
size: .; V: TRBV11-2; J: TRBJ2-7; D: TRBD2; CDR3: CASSDRRTSRGRAYEQYF; DNA: TGTGCCAGCAGCGACCGCAGGACTAGCCGAGGGAGAGCCTACGAGCAGTACTTC
size: .; V: TRBV7-2; J: TRBJ2-3; D: TRBD2; CDR3: CASSSGLAVDTQYF; DNA: TGTGCCAGCAGCTCGGGACTAGCGGTAGATACGCAGTATTTT
size: .; V: TRBV27; J: TRBJ2-1; D: TRBD1; CDR3: CASNPWGQVTETFF; DNA: TGTGCCAGCAATCCTTGGGGACAGGTGACTGAGACGTTCTTC
size: .; V: TRBV5-1; J: TRBJ2-3; D: .; CDR3: CASNRDGHTDTQYF; DNA: TGCGCCAGCAACAGGGACGGGCACACAGATACGCAGTATTTT
size: once; V: TRBV30; J: TRBJ1-5; D: .; CDR3: CAWTPGPNQPQHF; DNA: TGTGCCTGGACCCCAGGGCCCAATCAGCCCCAGCATTTT
size: .; V: TRBV10-3; J: TRBJ1-4; D: TRBD1; CDR3: CAIAPGQGFGEKLFF; DNA: TGTGCCATTGCCCCGGGACAGGGCTTCGGTGAAAAACTGTTTTTT
size: .; V: TRBV12-5; J: TRBJ1-2; D: TRBD1; CDR3: CASGLVQGRADGYTF; DNA: TGTGCTAGTGGTTTGGTACAGGGGCGCGCTGACGGCTACACCTTC
size: .; V: TRBV7-9; J: TRBJ2-5; D: .; CDR3: CASSFPGGETQYF; DNA: TGTGCCAGCAGCTTTCCAGGAGGAGAGACCCAGTACTTC
size: .; V: TRBV5-1; J: TRBJ1-6; D: .; CDR3: CASSAVAGTQSPLHF; DNA: TGCGCCAGCAGCGCCGTGGCGGGAACACAATCACCCCTCCACTTT